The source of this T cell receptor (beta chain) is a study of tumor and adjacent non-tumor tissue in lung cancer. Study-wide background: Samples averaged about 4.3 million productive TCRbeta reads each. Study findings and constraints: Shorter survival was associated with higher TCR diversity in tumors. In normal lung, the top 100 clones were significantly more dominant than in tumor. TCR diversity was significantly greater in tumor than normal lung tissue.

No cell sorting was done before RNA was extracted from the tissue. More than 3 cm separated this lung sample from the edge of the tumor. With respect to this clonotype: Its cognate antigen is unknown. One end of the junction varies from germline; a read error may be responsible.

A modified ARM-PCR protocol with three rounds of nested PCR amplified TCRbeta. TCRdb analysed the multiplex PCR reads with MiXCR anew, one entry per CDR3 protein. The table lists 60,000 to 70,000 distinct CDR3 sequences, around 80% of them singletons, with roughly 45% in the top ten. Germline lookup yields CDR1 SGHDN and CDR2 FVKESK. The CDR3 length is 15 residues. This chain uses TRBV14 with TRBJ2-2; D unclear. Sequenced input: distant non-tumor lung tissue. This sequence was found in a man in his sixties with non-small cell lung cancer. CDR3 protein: CASNQVRAATGELFF. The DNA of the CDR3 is TGTGCCAGCAACCAAGTTAGGGCGGCCACCGGGGAGCTGTTTTTT.